This entry lists 4 T cell receptor beta chains sequenced from one sample in a study of vaccination and CD4 T cells after COVID-19. The treatment is: 10-day PBMC culture with coronavirus spike peptide pools or control peptides (ViraFEST assay). The Oncomine TCR Beta short-read assay sequenced DNA from cultured CD4+ T cells. TCRdb processed the PCR reads anew with MiXCR; each CDR3 protein has one entry. The profile shows around 6,300 distinct CDR3 sequences, around 20% of them singletons. The antigens these receptors bind are not known. The sequenced sample was CD4+ T cells from blood, cultured in vitro. The origin of the receptors is a human donor who had recovered from COVID-19.

This clonotype is large. The chain joins TRBV14 to TRBJ1-1; 11 nucleotides align to TRBD1. Germline assignment: CDR1 SGHDN and CDR2 FVKESK. The CDR3 is made up of 17 amino acids. With V trimmed by 4 bases and J by 1 base, 8 bases remained unmatched. The CDR3, as DNA: TGTGCCAGCAGCCCACCCGGGACAGGGGGACGGAACACTGAAGCTTTCTTT. Translating it yields CASSPPGTGGRNTEAFF.

The CDR3 DNA is TGCAGTGCTTTAGCGGGAGGCACAGATACGCAGTATTTT. Its translation is CSALAGGTDTQYF. The chain links TRBV20-1 to TRBJ2-3, with TRBD2 identical over 9 bases. The CDR3 totals 13 residues. J gave up 1 base and V 5 bases, and 1 base lay outside the gene matches. Germline CDR1 and CDR2: DFQATT and SNEGSKA (reference sequence).

This clonotype is termed medium-sized. The rearrangement uses TRBV20-1 and TRBJ2-2; 8 nucleotides agree with TRBD1. The junction had 4 bases not matched to a gene; V was cut back by 3 bases and J by 7 bases. This CDR3 region has 13 residues. Germline values: CDR1 DFQATT, CDR2 SNEGSKA (reference sequence). CDR3 residues: CSASQGADGELFF. The CDR3 DNA sequence: TGCAGTGCTAGTCAGGGGGCAGACGGGGAGCTGTTTTTT.

In this sample, this clonotype turned up a few times. J is TRBJ2-2 and V is TRBV11-3; D is uncertain. V was trimmed by 1 base and J by 2 bases, leaving 5 bases between them. The CDR3 spans 14 residues. Germline CDR1 is SGHNT and CDR2 is YENEEA. The CDR3: CASSLGLNTGELFF. In nucleotides, the CDR3 is TGTGCCAGCAGCTTAGGTCTCAACACCGGGGAGCTGTTTTTT.